This T cell receptor (beta chain) was obtained from a study of blood T cells in healthy people across ages. Study-wide findings and caveats: Observed TCR beta diversity per million T cells went down as age went up. This fall followed a roughly linear course with age.

V lost 5 bases, J lost 10 bases, and 13 bases stayed unmatched. This CDR3 comprises 15 residues. For this clonotype: Its antigen is still unknown.

A second PCR of about 6 to 12 cycles used a sample-barcoded 5' primer and a J-beta primer mix. Unique molecular identifiers of 12 random nucleotides labeled each cDNA. From the 5' RACE reads, TCRdb called clonotypes with MiXCR, one entry per CDR3 protein. This table holds 850,000 to 1,000,000 distinct CDR3 sequences, roughly 51% found once. The individuals who served as donors were healthy Caucasians living in Russia, aged about 6 to 100. The sequence derives from a woman aged 55-75 years in good health. The V call is TRBV12-3 or TRBV12-4, the J call TRBJ1-5; TRBD1 matches 8 bases. The source material was blood. Written as DNA, the CDR3 is TGTGCCAGCAGTCGGGGGGGGACAGGAGATAACCCCCAGCATTTT. Translation gives CASSRGGTGDNPQHF.